This TCR beta chain was sequenced during a study of T cell clonotyping in hematopoietic cell transplantation. Findings of the study overall: Graft donor and pretransplant recipient Inverse Simpson Index values predicted broader posttransplant TCR diversity. Few recipient clonotypes overlapped donors; over 95% were de novo at given depth. No sorting was done, leaving CD4 and CD8 contributions mixed.

To note about this clone: Its specificity is not known.

V was clipped by 3 bases and J by 3 bases, with 7 bases between them. This CDR3 comprises 12 residues. CDR1 and CDR2 (germline): SGHRS, YFSETQ. Profiled with immunoSEQ multiplex PCR; TCRdb holds only in-frame clones, not every one. The sample holds around 2,000 clones, 75% to 90% seen once. The source material was peripheral blood mononuclear cells. The J gene is TRBJ2-7, the V gene TRBV5-1; D is unresolved. The TCR originated in a man between 40 and 49 years old in good health. Some clones in this sample may be carry-over from other donors' samples. This chain's CDR3 is CASSWGNYEQYF. The CDR3 DNA sequence: TGCGCCAGCAGCTGGGGAAACTACGAGCAGTACTTC.